Below, 28 T cell receptor beta chains from the same sample are listed, as sequenced in a study of Graves' ophthalmopathy and Graves' hyperthyroidism. Amplifying from RNA transcripts, the study obtained TCR beta CDR3 regions. The workflow started with a first-round RT-PCR run with HTBI primers and then moved on to a second-round multiplex PCR. A single record per CDR3 protein comes from TCRdb applying MiXCR to the multiplex PCR reads. The sample records 660,000 or so distinct CDR3 sequences, over 40% being singletons. Sequenced sample: peripheral blood. The source is an adult man with Graves' ophthalmopathy.

In DNA form, the CDR3 reads TGCAGTGCTAGAGGGGGCGGTAAATGGAACACTGAAGCTTTCTTT. It encodes CSARGGGKWNTEAFF. V is TRBV20-1 and J is TRBJ1-1, with D possibly TRBD1 on 5 matching bases. The CDR3 is 15 amino acids. The germline CDR1 and CDR2 sequences are DFQATT and SNEGSKA (reference sequence). V was trimmed by 1 base and J by 1 base, leaving 13 bases between them.

This clonotype showed up many times. The V call is TRBV25-1, the J call TRBJ1-1; unclear D gene. Trimming cost V 7 bases and J 0 bases, with 9 bases left between them. The CDR3 sequence is 13 residues long. CDR1 and CDR2 from the germline V gene are MGHDK and SYGVNS. The CDR3 coding sequence is TGTGCCAGCAAAGACCCCTTGAACACTGAAGCTTTCTTT. It is translated as CASKDPLNTEAFF. The full variable domain, in which reference TRBV25-1 and TRBJ1-1 provide the parts outside the CDR3, is EADIYQTPRYLVIGTGKKITLECSQTMGHDKMYWYQQDPGMELHLIHYSYGVNSTEKGDLSSESTVSRIRTEHFPLTLESARPSHTSQYLCASKDPLNTEAFFGQGTRLTVV.

This clonotype was seen at least ten times. This sequence joins TRBV6-5 and TRBJ1-2; D not certain. V was clipped by 4 bases and J by 8 bases, with 14 bases between them. The germline V gene encodes CDR1 MNHEY and CDR2 SVGAGI. The CDR3 is 13 residues long. The CDR3 spells CASSFGRTRGYTF. For the CDR3, the DNA is TGTGCCAGCAGTTTCGGGCGTACGCGGGGCTACACCTTC.

CDR3 residues: CASSASTSGQETQYF. In nucleotides, the CDR3 is TGTGCCAGCAGCGCCTCGACTAGCGGCCAAGAGACCCAGTACTTC. This chain uses TRBV5-8 with TRBJ2-5; 9 bases are a match to TRBD2. The CDR3 is made up of 15 amino acids. The germline gives CDR1 SGHTS, CDR2 YDEGEE. V trimming: 4 bases; J trimming: 1 base; junction bases outside the gene matches: 5.

Ten or more counts support this clonotype. The J gene is TRBJ1-1, the V gene TRBV12-3 or TRBV12-4; no firm D call. The length of the CDR3 is 14 residues. The V end was cut by 1 base, the J end by 4 bases, with 10 bases between. The CDR3 DNA sequence: TGTGCCAGCAGTTTAGTGGCCGGACTCACTGAAGCTTTCTTT. It encodes CASSLVAGLTEAFF.

V gene TRBV15 combines with J gene TRBJ1-5; D gene unclear. This CDR3 region has 13 residues. Trimming cost V 3 bases and J 9 bases, with 12 bases left between them. From germline, CDR1 is LNHNV and CDR2 YYDKDF (reference sequence). CDR3 loop: CATSRDVKGPQHF. The CDR3 nucleotides read TGTGCCACCAGCAGGGACGTAAAGGGGCCCCAGCATTTT.

This clonotype has at least ten counts. This chain connects TRBV9 to TRBJ1-2; D is ambiguous. The CDR3 covers 14 residues. Between the trimmed V and J ends, which lost 4 bases and 6 bases, there was a span of 16 bases. Germline V gives CDR1 SGDLS, CDR2 YYNGEE. The CDR3 nucleotides read TGTGCCAGCAGCCCCGAAGGTCCAGGTCATGGCTACACCTTC. It specifies CASSPEGPGHGYTF.

This clonotype was observed many times. CDR3 sequence reads: CASSGGPPLGEQYF. In nucleotides, the CDR3 is TGTGCCAGTAGCGGGGGACCTCCTTTGGGCGAGCAGTACTTC. The genes are TRBV19 and TRBJ2-7, with D tentatively TRBD2 (6 bases). Germline CDR1 is LNHDA and CDR2 is SQIVND (reference sequence). V lost 6 bases, J lost 6 bases, and 18 bases lay in between. The CDR3 has 14 residues.

Many counts were recorded for this clonotype. V usage is TRBV5-1 and J usage is TRBJ2-5; no clear D. CDR1 SGHRS and CDR2 YFSETQ come from the germline V gene. This CDR3 is 14 amino acids long. The V end was cut by 0 bases, the J end by 2 bases, with 8 bases between. The DNA for the CDR3 is TGCGCCAGCAGCTTGGTGGTCGGTCAAGAGACCCAGTACTTC. This codes for CASSLVVGQETQYF.

V and J are TRBV15 and TRBJ1-2, with D perhaps matching TRBD1 (5 bases). This CDR3 region has 17 residues. The V end lost 0 bases, the J end lost 2 bases, and 16 bases lay between the germline ends. Germline V gene sequence: CDR1 LNHNV, CDR2 YYDKDF (reference sequence). The CDR3 protein is CATSRDGFQGGNYGYTF. CDR3 nucleotide sequence: TGTGCCACCAGCAGAGATGGATTCCAGGGTGGCAACTATGGCTACACCTTC.

This CDR3 is CASVSGTGSGYTF. The CDR3 DNA is TGTGCCAGCGTATCCGGGACAGGGTCTGGCTACACCTTC. The gene calls are TRBV25-1 and TRBJ1-2; 9 bases are shared with TRBD1. Germline V gene sequence: CDR1 MGHDK, CDR2 SYGVNS. The CDR3 is 13 amino acids. V lost 8 bases, J lost 7 bases, and 8 bases stayed unmatched.

This clonotype was counted at least ten times. The V call is TRBV19, the J call TRBJ1-5, with D tentatively TRBD1 (6 bases). The length of the CDR3 is 15 residues. Germline assignment: CDR1 LNHDA and CDR2 SQIVND (reference sequence). Trimming cost V 3 bases and J 7 bases, with 16 bases left between them. This chain's CDR3 is CASSIGGGGEQPQHF. The CDR3 coding sequence is TGTGCCAGTAGTATCGGGGGGGGGGGCGAACAGCCCCAGCATTTT.

This clonotype was observed at least ten times. This chain links TRBV19 with TRBJ2-5, with D perhaps given as TRBD1 or TRBD2 (5 bases each). Per the germline V gene, CDR1 is LNHDA and CDR2 is SQIVND (reference sequence). Trimming took 1 base from V and 5 from J, leaving 14 bases between them. The length of the CDR3 is 15 residues. Here the CDR3 reads CASSIAGRGPETQYF. The CDR3, as DNA: TGTGCCAGTAGTATAGCGGGACGAGGGCCGGAGACCCAGTACTTC.

With respect to this clonotype: A much larger clone sits a single nucleotide away, making a read error possible. V usage is TRBV19 and J usage is TRBJ1-6, with D perhaps TRBD1 (5 bases). CDR3 length: 14 residues. The germline V gene encodes CDR1 LNHDA and CDR2 SQIVND (reference sequence). CDR3 sequence (DNA): TGCGCCAGCAACCCAAGATTGGGGGGATCACCCCTCCACTTT. Translating it yields CASNPRLGGSPLHF.

This clonotype was counted ten times or more. V gene TRBV7-3 combines with J gene TRBJ2-7, with 9 positions matching TRBD1. V gave up 4 bases and J gave up 13 bases; unmatched junction bases: 8. The germline CDR1 and CDR2 sequences are SGHTA and FQGTGA. The CDR3 contains 12 residues. The CDR3, as DNA: TGTGCCAGCAGCTCCACAGGGGGCCCCGTTTACTTC. It yields the protein CASSSTGGPVYF.

This sequence joins TRBV2 and TRBJ1-4, with 8 bases identical to TRBD1. Germline CDR1 SNHLY, CDR2 FYNNEI. The CDR3 length is 14 residues. V lost 10 bases and J lost 0; bases outside the gene matches: 4. CDR3 sequence: CATDRGSTNEKLFF. As DNA, the CDR3 is TGTGCCACCGACAGGGGATCAACTAATGAAAAACTGTTTTTT.

The chain couples TRBV7-2 to TRBJ1-5, with D possibly matching TRBD1 (6 bases). The germline gives CDR1 SGHTA, CDR2 FQGNSA. Trimming shortened V by 5 bases and J by 1 base, and 12 bases separated the two germline ends. The CDR3 extends over 15 amino acids. This CDR3 is CASSAGHFSNQPQHF. The DNA of the CDR3 is TGTGCCAGCAGCGCGGGACACTTCAGCAATCAGCCCCAGCATTTT.

In this sample, this clonotype turned up many times. The J gene is TRBJ1-1, the V gene TRBV12-3 or TRBV12-4; 9 bases align to TRBD1. The CDR3 contains 15 residues. V was pared by 5 bases and J by 1 base, with 5 bases of the junction left unmatched. The CDR3 DNA sequence: TGTGCCAGCAGTCACGGACAGGGGCGGAACACTGAAGCTTTCTTT. The encoded protein is CASSHGQGRNTEAFF.

The chain joins TRBV10-3 to TRBJ1-5; maybe TRBD1 (5 bases). The germline V gene encodes CDR1 ENHRY and CDR2 SYGVKD. CDR3 size: 13 residues. The germline V and J ends were trimmed by 2 bases and 11 bases, with 13 bases remaining between them. CDR3 DNA: TGTGCCATCAGTGAGCCGGGGGGAGAGACCCAGCATTTT. This gives the protein CAISEPGGETQHF.

As for this clonotype: This clone may be a read error of a much larger clone one base away. The rearrangement links TRBV9 to TRBJ2-7; tentatively, D is TRBD1 (6 bases). CDR1 is SGDLS, CDR2 YYNGEE, per germline. The CDR3 spans 15 residues. CDR3 sequence reads: CASSPFRDKAYEQCF. The CDR3 region has the DNA TGTGCCAGCAGCCCCTTCCGGGACAAGGCCTACGAGCAGTGCTTC.

As concerns this clonotype: At one end, the junction sequence differs from germline, possibly due to a read error. The J gene is TRBJ1-6, the V gene TRBV10-3; D gene unclear. CDR1 and CDR2 (germline): ENHRY, SYGVKD. The CDR3 spans 14 residues. The CDR3 sequence is CASSWAGGRSPLHF. The CDR3 DNA sequence: TGTGCCAGCAGTTGGGCAGGAGGCAGGTCACCCCTCCACTTT.

This clonotype has ten or more counts. This chain connects TRBV7-8 to TRBJ2-7, with D possibly TRBD1 on 5 matching bases. Germline V gene data show CDR1 as SGHVS and CDR2 as FQNEAQ. The CDR3 has 14 amino acids. Deletions cut 2 bases from V and 0 bases from J, with 8 bases between. The CDR3 reads CASSLYQGSYEQYF. The CDR3 coding sequence is TGTGCCAGCAGCTTATACCAGGGCTCCTACGAGCAGTACTTC.

This clonotype was counted only a few times. The chain has TRBV5-5 and TRBJ1-1; D might be TRBD1 (5 bases). The CDR3 contains 16 residues. Per germline, CDR1 SGHKS and CDR2 YYEKEE (reference sequence). V lost 2 bases and J lost 2, with 16 bases in between. The DNA for the CDR3 is TGTGCCAGCAGCTTTGGCAGGGCGATTGTCAACACTGAAGCTTTCTTT. Its protein product is CASSFGRAIVNTEAFF.

This clonotype has a handful of counts. CDR3 sequence (DNA): TGTGCCAGCAGCTTAGATCCTACAGGGTTGGATGGCTACACCTTC. Its protein product is CASSLDPTGLDGYTF. The rearrangement joins TRBV11-3 to TRBJ1-2; the D gene is possibly TRBD1 (6 bases). The CDR3 has 15 residues. In germline, CDR1 is SGHNT, CDR2 YENEEA. The V end was cut by 0 bases, the J end by 6 bases, with 14 bases between.

The chain recombines TRBV4-3 with TRBJ1-2, with a weak D call TRBD1 (6 bases). CDR3 length: 16 residues. V lost 1 base, J lost 2 bases, and 14 bases lay in between. Per the germline V gene, CDR1 is LGHNA and CDR2 is YSLEER. The CDR3 protein is CASSQGVQGDNYGYTF. CDR3 in DNA: TGCGCCAGCAGCCAAGGGGTACAGGGAGACAACTATGGCTACACCTTC.

This chain connects TRBV7-9 to TRBJ1-2, with D possibly matching TRBD1 (6 bases). There are 17 residues in the CDR3. The V gene lost 6 bases and the J gene lost 5 bases, with 25 bases spanning the gap. Germline V lookup: CDR1 SEHNR, CDR2 FQNEAQ (reference sequence). The CDR3 reads CASSYYRAYEQKYGYTF. CDR3 nucleotide sequence: TGTGCCAGCAGTTACTACAGGGCCTACGAGCAGAAGTATGGCTACACCTTC.

Comment on this clonotype: This may arise from a read error, as a much more abundant clone is one base away. The chain links TRBV9 to TRBJ1-4, with D uncertain. The V gene lost 4 bases and the J gene lost 7 bases, with 14 bases spanning the gap. There are 14 residues in the CDR3. Germline values: CDR1 SGDLS, CDR2 YYNGEE. CDR3 residues: CASSTRGASEKLFF. CDR3 DNA sequence: TGTGCCAGCAGCACCCGGGGAGCTAGTGAAAAACTGTTTTTT.

This clonotype was recorded many times. The chain carries TRBV7-2 and TRBJ2-7; 8 nucleotides agree with TRBD2. This CDR3 spans 16 amino acids. J lost 2 bases, V lost 1 base, and 7 bases had no gene match. In germline, CDR1 is SGHTA, CDR2 FQGNSA. The CDR3 DNA is TGTGCCAGCAGCTTAGTAGCGGGGAGGGGGACCTACGAGCAGTACTTC. Translating it yields CASSLVAGRGTYEQYF.